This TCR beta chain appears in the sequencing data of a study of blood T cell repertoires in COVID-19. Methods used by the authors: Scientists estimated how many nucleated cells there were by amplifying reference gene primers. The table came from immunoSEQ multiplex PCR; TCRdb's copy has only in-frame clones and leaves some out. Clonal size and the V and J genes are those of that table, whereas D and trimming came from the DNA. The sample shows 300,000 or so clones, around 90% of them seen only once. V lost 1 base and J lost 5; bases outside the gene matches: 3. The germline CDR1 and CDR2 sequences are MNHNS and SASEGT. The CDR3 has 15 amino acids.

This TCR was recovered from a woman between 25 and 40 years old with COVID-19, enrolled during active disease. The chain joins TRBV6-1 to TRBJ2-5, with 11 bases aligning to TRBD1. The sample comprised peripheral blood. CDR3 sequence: CASSEGTGGWETQYF. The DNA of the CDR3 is TGTGCCAGCAGTGAAGGGACAGGGGGCTGGGAGACCCAGTACTTC.